The rows below give T cell receptor beta chains drawn from one sample of a study of PD-1 blockade in mismatch repair-deficient tumors. TCRdb's copy holds only in-frame clones and misses some; the assay was immunoSEQ multiplex PCR. Of roughly 15,000 clones listed, almost 85% are singletons. This material consisted of PBMCs, taken before pembrolizumab treatment. These receptors were taken from an adult with mismatch repair-deficient cancer. The CDR3 runs from the conserved cysteine through the conserved F or W. The D gene is left open where the match is weak. Some rows have no size entry. The others give once, few or many, or a class for an expanded clone.

clone_size	v_call	j_call	d_call	cdr3_nt	cdr3_aa
-	TRBV5-6	TRBJ2-3	-	TGTGCCAGCAGCTCCCAGAGTAGCGGAGAGCTTTATTTT	CASSSQSSGELYF
-	TRBV19	TRBJ2-5	TRBD2	TGTGCCAGTAGCAATAGCGGGATCCCTACCCAGTACTTC	CASSNSGIPTQYF
-	TRBV4-1	TRBJ1-5	-	TGCGCCAGCAGCCAAGAATATAGAAATCAGCCCCAGCATTTT	CASSQEYRNQPQHF
-	TRBV15	TRBJ2-7	-	TGTGCCACCAGCCTAATGTCCTCCGAGCAGTACTTC	CATSLMSSEQYF
-	TRBV5-1	TRBJ1-1	-	TGCGCCAGCAGCTTGTCTGTTGGGAACACTGAAGCTTTCTTT	CASSLSVGNTEAFF
-	TRBV9	TRBJ2-3	TRBD2	TGTGCCAGCAGCGCCCGAACCGGACTAGCGGCCACAGATACGCAGTATTTT	CASSARTGLAATDTQYF
-	TRBV4-1	TRBJ2-7	TRBD1	TGCGCCAGCAGCCAAGGCCGGGACAGGGACGCCGAGCAGTACTTC	CASSQGRDRDAEQYF
-	TRBV30	TRBJ2-6	TRBD1	TGTGCCTGGAGTGGTAGGACAGGGGCCTCTGGGGCCAACGTCCTGACTTTC	CAWSGRTGASGANVLTF
-	TRBV5-1	TRBJ2-3	-	TGCGCCAGCAGCTTCGTGCGGGACGGTAGCACAGATACGCAGTATTTT	CASSFVRDGSTDTQYF
-	TRBV7-9	TRBJ1-4	TRBD1	TGTGCCAGCAGCCCTAGGGGGACAGGGTCGAATGAAAAACTGTTTTTT	CASSPRGTGSNEKLFF
once	TRBV12-5	TRBJ1-1	-	TGTGCTAGTGCCCCTTGGGCTCTAGCGACTGAAGCTTTCTTT	CASAPWALATEAFF
-	TRBV4-1	TRBJ1-2	-	TGCGCCAGCAGTAGAGGCTCGGGTTATGGCTACACCTTC	CASSRGSGYGYTF
-	TRBV4-2	TRBJ2-1	-	TGTGCCAGCAGCCTATTAAACTCATATAGCGGAACCGCCTACAATGAGCAGTTCTTC	CASSLLNSYSGTAYNEQFF
-	TRBV5-1	TRBJ2-3	TRBD1	TGCGCCAGCAGCTCCTACAGGGGATCTAGCACAGATACGCAGTATTTT	CASSSYRGSSTDTQYF
-	TRBV6-5	TRBJ2-7	TRBD1	TGTGCCAGCAGTTACTCGGACAGGGACGAGCAGTACTTC	CASSYSDRDEQYF
-	TRBV5-1	TRBJ2-7	-	TGCGCCAGCAGTGAAGCGGTATACTACGAGCAGTACTTC	CASSEAVYYEQYF
-	TRBV9	TRBJ2-1	-	TGTGCCAGCAGCGTATCGTTTGGCTCTGAGCAGTTCTTC	CASSVSFGSEQFF
-	TRBV10-2	TRBJ2-5	-	TGCGCCAGCAGTGACGTAAGGGAGACCCAGTACTTC	CASSDVRETQYF
-	TRBV27	TRBJ2-3	TRBD1	TGTGCCAGCAGGACGACAGGGAGTAGTAATACGCAGTATTTT	CASRTTGSSNTQYF
-	TRBV27	TRBJ2-3	TRBD1	TGTGCCAGCAGTCTGACAGGGCGGACCACAGATACGCAGTATTTT	CASSLTGRTTDTQYF
-	TRBV5-6	TRBJ1-6	-	TGTGCCAGCAGCTCCATTCGGGACGGACAAAGTCTTAATTCACCCCTCCACTTT	CASSSIRDGQSLNSPLHF
-	TRBV6-5	TRBJ2-3	TRBD2	TGTGCCAGCACCGCACTAGCGGGAGGGCCAGATACGCAGTATTTT	CASTALAGGPDTQYF
few	TRBV6-5	TRBJ2-7	TRBD2	TGTGCCAGCACCCGAGCGGGAGGGGGAGAGCAGTACTTC	CASTRAGGGEQYF
-	TRBV19	TRBJ2-3	TRBD1	TGTGCCAGTAGTCCCCGACAGGGCTCTAGCACAGATACGCAGTATTTT	CASSPRQGSSTDTQYF
few	TRBV7-9	TRBJ2-1	-	TGTGCCAGCAGCTCGGTTGGACAGAATATACCTATCGAGCAGTTCTTC	CASSSVGQNIPIEQFF
-	TRBV27	TRBJ1-6	-	TGTGCCAGCAGTTTATACGGGAGCTCCTATAATTCACCCCTCCACTTT	CASSLYGSSYNSPLHF
once	TRBV6-5	TRBJ2-6	-	TGTGCCAGCACCGTATCTGGGGCCAACGTCCTGACTTTC	CASTVSGANVLTF